This T cell receptor (beta chain) was obtained from a study of chemoradiotherapy in HPV16-positive cancers. Some clones are missing from TCRdb's copy, which holds only in-frame ones; the method was immunoSEQ multiplex PCR. The sample holds thousands of clones, about 80% seen once. With regard to this clone: Relative to the germline gene, one junction end is altered; a read error may explain this.

Repeated repertoire sampling spanned the course of chemoradiotherapy. Sequenced material: blood, taken from a patient who underwent chemoradiotherapy. The clonotype was recovered from a human donor with HPV-associated anogenital cancer.

CDR3 nucleotides: TGTGCTAGCAGCTTAGAGGCCGGGGTCGCTGAAGCTTTCTTT. Protein sequence: CASSLEAGVAEAFF. The chain has TRBV7-7 and TRBJ1-1; D not resolved. The CDR3 sequence is 14 residues long. Germline CDR1 and CDR2: SSHAT and FNYEAQ (reference sequence).